The rows below give T cell receptor beta chains drawn from one sample of a study of cytomegalovirus exposure and HLA in healthy donors. Some clones are missing from TCRdb's copy, which holds only in-frame ones; the method was immunoSEQ multiplex PCR. This table has approximately 150,000 clones, 60% to 80% appearing once. Specimen: PBMCs. The receptors shown here come from a man younger than 35 in good health and CMV-seropositive. CDR3s include the opening cysteine and the closing phenylalanine or tryptophan. A D gene is named only where the DNA matches it firmly. Size tells how often a clone was seen (once, few, many) or the class of an expanded clone, and some rows leave it out.

size	D	V	J	DNA	CDR3
once	TRBD2	TRBV18	TRBJ2-1	TGTGCCAGCTCGGGGGGGAGCTCCTACAATGAGCAGTTCTTC	CASSGGSSYNEQFF
NA	NA	TRBV18	TRBJ1-3	TGTGCCAGCTCCCCGGGGGGACCCTCTGGAAACACCATATATTTT	CASSPGGPSGNTIYF
many	NA	TRBV6-4	TRBJ2-2	TGTGCCAGCAGTGCTGCGAACACCGGGGAGCTGTTTTTT	CASSAANTGELFF
NA	TRBD1	TRBV19	TRBJ1-5	TGTGCCAGCAGGGACAGGGGGAATCAGCCCCAGCATTTT	CASRDRGNQPQHF
NA	NA	TRBV12-2	TRBJ1-2	TGTGCAAGTCGCTTACAGGCAGGAACAAATCCCTATGGCTACACCTTC	CASRLQAGTNPYGYTF
few	NA	TRBV20-1	TRBJ2-5	TGCAGTGCTAGACAGTCGGAGACCCAGTACTTC	CSARQSETQYF
NA	TRBD2	TRBV13	TRBJ2-7	TGTGCCAGCAGCCTCCTGGAGCGGGAGCACGACGAGCAGTACTTC	CASSLLEREHDEQYF
few	TRBD1	TRBV6-1	TRBJ1-1	TGTGCCAGCAGTGGACAGGGAAGGGGCACTGAAGCTTTCTTT	CASSGQGRGTEAFF
once	TRBD2	TRBV9	TRBJ2-3	TGTGCCAGCAGCCCGGGACTAGCGGACCCAGATACGCAGTATTTT	CASSPGLADPDTQYF
few	NA	TRBV4-1	TRBJ1-1	TGCGCCAGCAGCCCACGAGGGGAGGGACTGAACACTGAAGCTTTCTTT	CASSPRGEGLNTEAFF
few	NA	TRBV14	TRBJ1-4	TGTGCCAGCAGCCAAGAAGCCTTTGAAAAACTGTTTTTT	CASSQEAFEKLFF
NA	TRBD2	TRBV13	TRBJ2-3	TGTGCCAGCAGCCAACGACAGGGGCGACTAGCGGGAGGGGTCCGTACGCAGTATTTT	CASSQRQGRLAGGVRTQYF
NA	NA	TRBV5-5	TRBJ1-3	TGTGCCAGCAGCTTGGTCAGAAACACCATATATTTT	CASSLVRNTIYF
NA	NA	TRBV4-2	TRBJ2-3	TGTGCCAGCAGCCAAGAGATCAAGGTAGCGGAGCAGTATTTT	CASSQEIKVAEQYF
once	NA	TRBV4-2	TRBJ2-7	TGTGCCAGCAGCCAAGCTAACGGAGGCAGGGGCCCCTACGAGCAGTACTTC	CASSQANGGRGPYEQYF
NA	NA	TRBV6-5	TRBJ2-1	TGTGCCAGCAGCCCTAGGTCCGATGAGCAGTTCTTC	CASSPRSDEQFF
NA	TRBD2	TRBV5-1	TRBJ2-7	TGCGCCAGCAGCTTAGGTTGGACTAGCGGGGATTACGAGCAGTACTTC	CASSLGWTSGDYEQYF
NA	TRBD2	TRBV7-9	TRBJ2-7	TGTGCCAGCAGCTCACCCGGGGGGAGCGAGCAGTACTTC	CASSSPGGSEQYF
NA	NA	TRBV7-2	TRBJ2-3	TGTGCCAGCAGCCTTCCAGATACGCAGTATTTT	CASSLPDTQYF
NA	NA	TRBV14	TRBJ2-7	TGTGCCAGCAGCCTCGCCAGACTCGAGCAGTACTTC	CASSLARLEQYF
NA	NA	TRBV25-1	TRBJ1-4	TGTGCCAGCGGGCCGTATGAAAAACTGTTTTTT	CASGPYEKLFF
few	TRBD2	TRBV4-2	TRBJ2-1	TGTGCCAGCAGCCAAGATATGGGGCGGGATAGCGGGATGAATGTGTTCTTC	CASSQDMGRDSGMNVFF
NA	NA	TRBV19	TRBJ2-7	TGTGCCAGTAGTATGGGGGGTCGGCGCTCCTCCTACGAGCAGTACTTC	CASSMGGRRSSYEQYF
NA	TRBD2	TRBV2	TRBJ2-7	TGTGCCAGCAGTGCTGGGACTAGCGGGAGGCACGAGCAGTACTTC	CASSAGTSGRHEQYF
NA	NA	TRBV10-3	TRBJ2-7	TGTGCCATCAGTGACCGGAGGGGGCCTCGCTACGAGCAGTACTTC	CAISDRRGPRYEQYF
NA	TRBD1	TRBV28	TRBJ1-2	TGTGCCAGCAGTCCGAGTCCCGGGACAGGGGGCACGGGTGGCTACACCTTC	CASSPSPGTGGTGGYTF
NA	NA	TRBV30	TRBJ2-3	TGTGCTTTGACTTGGGGAGGAGTCTCAAGAGATACGCAGTATTTT	CALTWGGVSRDTQYF
few	NA	TRBV5-6	TRBJ2-7	TGTGCCAGCAGCATAGGGGGAGATTTCTACGAGCAGTACTTC	CASSIGGDFYEQYF
NA	NA	TRBV2	TRBJ1-2	TGTGCCAGCAGCGTAAAGGGACACGACTTTAACTATGGCTACACCTTC	CASSVKGHDFNYGYTF
few	NA	TRBV6-1	TRBJ1-2	TGTGCCAGCAGTGATTGGACTTACTATGGCTACACCTTC	CASSDWTYYGYTF
NA	NA	TRBV7-9	TRBJ1-3	TGTGCCATAGGAGGGGAGAGCTCTGGAAACACCATATATTTT	CAIGGESSGNTIYF
NA	TRBD1	TRBV28	TRBJ1-4	TGTGCCAGCAGTATCCTCCGGGACAGAAATGAAAAACTGTTTTTT	CASSILRDRNEKLFF
NA	TRBD1	TRBV15	TRBJ2-7	TGTGCCACCAGCAGGGGGACGACAGGGGTCGAGCAGTACTTC	CATSRGTTGVEQYF
NA	NA	TRBV13	TRBJ2-1	TGTGCCAGCAGCCCTAGCGTCAATGAGCAGTTCTTC	CASSPSVNEQFF
once	NA	TRBV4-2	TRBJ2-1	TGTGCCAGCAGCCAAGGGGAGGTGGGTGGGAATGAGCAGTTCTTC	CASSQGEVGGNEQFF
NA	NA	TRBV7-9	TRBJ2-5	TGTGCCAGCAGCTTATCCAGTGGAGGGCAAGAGACCCAGTACTTC	CASSLSSGGQETQYF
few	TRBD2	TRBV6-1	TRBJ2-5	TGTGCCAGCAAGCCTAGCGGGAGGGAGACCCAGTACTTC	CASKPSGRETQYF
NA	NA	TRBV4-1	TRBJ2-5	TGCGCCAGCAGCCTCCTTGTAGGGACTCAAGAGACCCAGTACTTC	CASSLLVGTQETQYF
once	NA	TRBV11-2	TRBJ1-4	TGTGCCAGCAGCGCCACAGGGTCTAATGAAAAACTGTTTTTT	CASSATGSNEKLFF
NA	NA	TRBV10-2	TRBJ2-6	TGCGCCAGCAGCCGAGGGGGTTCTGGGGCCAACGTCCTGACTTTC	CASSRGGSGANVLTF
NA	NA	TRBV18	TRBJ1-5	TGTGCCAGCTCACCGGGGAGGGGGGAGCAGCCCCAGCATTTT	CASSPGRGEQPQHF
NA	TRBD2	TRBV19	TRBJ2-7	TGTGCCAGTAGTAAAGCGGGAGACCCCTACGAGCAGTACTTC	CASSKAGDPYEQYF
NA	TRBD1	TRBV6-5	TRBJ2-5	TGTGCCAGCAGTCGGACAGGGGGCTGGAGAGAGACCCAGTACTTC	CASSRTGGWRETQYF
few	NA	TRBV2	TRBJ1-4	TGTGCCAGCAGTGATTCCTTCGGCAGGGAAAATGAAAAACTGTTTTTT	CASSDSFGRENEKLFF
NA	NA	TRBV7-2	TRBJ2-3	TGTGCCAGCAGCTTAGCCCGGGGTAGCACAGATACGCAGTATTTT	CASSLARGSTDTQYF
NA	TRBD2	TRBV7-3	TRBJ2-3	TGTGCCAGCAGCCCTCAGACTAGCGGGAGGGCTACAGATACGCAGTATTTT	CASSPQTSGRATDTQYF
NA	TRBD1	TRBV6-4	TRBJ1-2	TGTGCCAGCGACAGGGAACGGTCTAACTATGGCTACACCTTC	CASDRERSNYGYTF
NA	TRBD1	TRBV5-1	TRBJ1-2	TGCGCCAGCAGCTCGACCGGGACAGGTTCGGGCTATGGCTACACCTTC	CASSSTGTGSGYGYTF